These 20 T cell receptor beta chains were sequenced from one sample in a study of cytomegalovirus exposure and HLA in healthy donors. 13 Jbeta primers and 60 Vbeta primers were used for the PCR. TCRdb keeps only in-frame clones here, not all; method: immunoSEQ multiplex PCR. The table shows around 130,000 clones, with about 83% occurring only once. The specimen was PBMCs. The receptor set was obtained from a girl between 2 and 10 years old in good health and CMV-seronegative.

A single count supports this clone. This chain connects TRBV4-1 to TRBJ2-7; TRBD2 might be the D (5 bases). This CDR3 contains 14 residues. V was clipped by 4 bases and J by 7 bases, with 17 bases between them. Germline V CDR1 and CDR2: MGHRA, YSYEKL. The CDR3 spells CASSPTSGQAEQYF. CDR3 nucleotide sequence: TGCGCCAGCAGCCCCACCAGCGGCCAGGCTGAGCAGTACTTC.

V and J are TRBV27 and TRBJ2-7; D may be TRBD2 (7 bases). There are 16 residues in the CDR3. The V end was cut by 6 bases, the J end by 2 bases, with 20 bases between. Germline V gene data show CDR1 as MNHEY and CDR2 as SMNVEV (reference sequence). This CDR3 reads CASSQRGGDTAYEQYF. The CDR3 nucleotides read TGTGCCAGCAGCCAAAGGGGGGGGGACACGGCCTACGAGCAGTACTTC.

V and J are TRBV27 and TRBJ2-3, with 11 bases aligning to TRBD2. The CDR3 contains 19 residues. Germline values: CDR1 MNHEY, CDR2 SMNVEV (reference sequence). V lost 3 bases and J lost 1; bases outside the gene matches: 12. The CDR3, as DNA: TGTGCCAGCAGTTTTCGACTAGCGGGACATCCACGGCGCACAGATACGCAGTATTTT. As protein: CASSFRLAGHPRRTDTQYF.

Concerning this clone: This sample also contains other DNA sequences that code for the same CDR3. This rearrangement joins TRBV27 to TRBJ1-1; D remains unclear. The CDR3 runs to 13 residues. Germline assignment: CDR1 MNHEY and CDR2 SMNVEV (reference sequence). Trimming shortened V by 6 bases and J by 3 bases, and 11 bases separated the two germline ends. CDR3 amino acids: CASSLTRDTEAFF. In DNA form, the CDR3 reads TGTGCCAGCAGCTTGACCCGGGACACTGAAGCTTTCTTT.

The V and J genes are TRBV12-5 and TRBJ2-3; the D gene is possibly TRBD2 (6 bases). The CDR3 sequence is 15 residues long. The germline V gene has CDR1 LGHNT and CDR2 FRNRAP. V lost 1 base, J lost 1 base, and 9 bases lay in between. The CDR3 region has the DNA TGTGCTAGTGGTTTGGACCAGCGGGGCACAGATACGCAGTATTTT. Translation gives CASGLDQRGTDTQYF.

CDR3 region: CASSLGTGKSQPQHF. The CDR3 DNA reads TGTGCCAGCAGCCTAGGGACAGGGAAGAGTCAGCCCCAGCATTTT. This sequence joins TRBV11-2 and TRBJ1-5; TRBD1 matches 9 bases. The CDR3 covers 15 residues. Trimming took 5 bases from V and 6 from J; bases not matched to a gene: 8. The germline V gene encodes CDR1 SGHAT and CDR2 FQNNGV.

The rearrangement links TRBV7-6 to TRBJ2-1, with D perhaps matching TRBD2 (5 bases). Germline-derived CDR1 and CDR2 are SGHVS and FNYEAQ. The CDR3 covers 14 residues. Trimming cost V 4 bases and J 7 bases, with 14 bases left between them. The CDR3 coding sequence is TGTGCCAGCAGCTCCCGGCCTAGCCGTAATGAGCAGTTCTTC. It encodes CASSSRPSRNEQFF.

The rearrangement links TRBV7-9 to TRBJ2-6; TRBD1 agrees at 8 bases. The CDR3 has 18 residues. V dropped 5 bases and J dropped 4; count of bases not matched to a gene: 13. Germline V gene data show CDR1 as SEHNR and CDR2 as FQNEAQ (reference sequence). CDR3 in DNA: TGTGCCAGCAGCGATACGGGGACAGGCCCCTCGGGGGCCAACGTCCTGACTTTC. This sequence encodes CASSDTGTGPSGANVLTF.

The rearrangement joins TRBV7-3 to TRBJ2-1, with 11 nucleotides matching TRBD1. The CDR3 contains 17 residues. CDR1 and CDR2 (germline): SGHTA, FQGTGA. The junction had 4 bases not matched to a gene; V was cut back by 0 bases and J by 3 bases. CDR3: CASSLTPGQGDYNEQFF. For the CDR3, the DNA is TGTGCCAGCAGCTTAACGCCGGGACAGGGGGACTACAATGAGCAGTTCTTC.

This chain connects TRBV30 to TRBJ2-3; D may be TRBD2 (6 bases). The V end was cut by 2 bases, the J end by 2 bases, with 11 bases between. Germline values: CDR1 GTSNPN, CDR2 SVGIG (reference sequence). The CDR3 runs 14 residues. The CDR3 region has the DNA TGTGCCTGGAGTCGCGGGGACCTCACAGATACGCAGTATTTT. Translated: CAWSRGDLTDTQYF.

CDR3 sequence: CASSLKGAFREKLFF. The CDR3 DNA reads TGTGCCAGCAGTTTAAAGGGGGCTTTCCGTGAAAAACTGTTTTTT. The genes are TRBV27 and TRBJ1-4; 7 bases match TRBD1. The CDR3 is 15 amino acids. V lost 2 bases to trimming and J lost 7 bases; unmatched junction nucleotides: 7. The V gene's germline CDR1 is MNHEY and CDR2 SMNVEV (reference sequence).

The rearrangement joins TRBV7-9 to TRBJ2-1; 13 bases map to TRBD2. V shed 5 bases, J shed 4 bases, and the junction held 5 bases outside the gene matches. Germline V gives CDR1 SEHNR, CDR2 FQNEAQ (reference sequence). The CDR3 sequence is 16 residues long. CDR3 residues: CASSIRGLAGYNEQFF. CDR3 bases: TGTGCCAGCAGCATAAGGGGACTAGCGGGATACAATGAGCAGTTCTTC.

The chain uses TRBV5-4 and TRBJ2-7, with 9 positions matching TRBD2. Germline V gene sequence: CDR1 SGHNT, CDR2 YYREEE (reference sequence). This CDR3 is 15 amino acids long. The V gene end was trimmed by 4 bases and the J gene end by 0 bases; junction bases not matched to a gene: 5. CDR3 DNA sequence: TGTGCCAGCAGCCCGCGGGGGGGCGGCTCCTACGAGCAGTACTTC. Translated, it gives CASSPRGGGSYEQYF.

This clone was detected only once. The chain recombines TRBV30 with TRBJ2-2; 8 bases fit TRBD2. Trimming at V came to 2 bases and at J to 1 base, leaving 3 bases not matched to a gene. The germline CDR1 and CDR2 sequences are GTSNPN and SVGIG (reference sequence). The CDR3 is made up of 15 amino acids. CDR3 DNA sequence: TGTGCCTGGAGTTACCTAGCGGGGAACACCGGGGAGCTGTTTTTT. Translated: CAWSYLAGNTGELFF.

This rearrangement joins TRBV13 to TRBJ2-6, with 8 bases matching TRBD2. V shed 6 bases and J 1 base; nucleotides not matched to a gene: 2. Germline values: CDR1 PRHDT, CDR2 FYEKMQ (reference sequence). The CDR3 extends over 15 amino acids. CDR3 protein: CASSPSGSGANVLTF. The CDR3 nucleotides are TGTGCCAGCAGTCCTAGCGGGTCTGGGGCCAACGTCCTGACTTTC.

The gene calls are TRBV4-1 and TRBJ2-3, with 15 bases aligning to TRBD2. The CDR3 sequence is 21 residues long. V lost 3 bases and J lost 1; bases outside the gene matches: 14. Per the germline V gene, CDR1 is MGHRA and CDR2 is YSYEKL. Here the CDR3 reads CASSQVNLGLAGGPRTDTQYF. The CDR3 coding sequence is TGCGCCAGCAGCCAGGTGAACTTAGGACTAGCGGGAGGGCCACGCACAGATACGCAGTATTTT.

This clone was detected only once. The CDR3 is CASSRIAGSTDTQYF. CDR3 DNA sequence: TGTGCCAGCAGTAGGATAGCTGGGAGCACAGATACGCAGTATTTT. The chain uses TRBV6-4 and TRBJ2-3; D unresolved. The CDR3 consists of 15 residues. The ends were cut back, 5 bases at V and 0 bases at J, with 12 bases in the middle. CDR1 and CDR2 from the germline V gene are MRHNA and SNTAGT.

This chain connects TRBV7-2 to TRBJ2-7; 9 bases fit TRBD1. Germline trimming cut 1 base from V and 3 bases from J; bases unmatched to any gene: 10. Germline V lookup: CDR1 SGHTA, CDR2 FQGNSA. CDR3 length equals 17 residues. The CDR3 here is CASSLVVVNRGHYEQYF. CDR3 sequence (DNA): TGTGCCAGCAGCTTAGTAGTCGTAAACAGGGGGCACTACGAGCAGTACTTC. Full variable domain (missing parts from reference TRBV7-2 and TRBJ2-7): GAGVSQSPSNKVTEKGKDVELRCDPISGHTALYWYRQSLGQGLEFLIYFQGNSAPDKSGLPSDRFSAERTGGSVSTLTIQRTQQEDSAVYLCASSLVVVNRGHYEQYFGPGTRLTVT.

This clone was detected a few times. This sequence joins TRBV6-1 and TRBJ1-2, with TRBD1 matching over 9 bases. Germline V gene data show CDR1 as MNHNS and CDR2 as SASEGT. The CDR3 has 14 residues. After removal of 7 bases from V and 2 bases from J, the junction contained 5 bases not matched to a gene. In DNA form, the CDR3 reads TGTGCCAGCACGAGGACAGGGGAAAACTATGGCTACACCTTC. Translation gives CASTRTGENYGYTF.

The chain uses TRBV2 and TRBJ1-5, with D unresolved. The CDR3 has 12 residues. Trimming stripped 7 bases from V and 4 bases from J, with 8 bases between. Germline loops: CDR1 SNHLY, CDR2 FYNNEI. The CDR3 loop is CASTTENQPQHF. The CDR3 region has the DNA TGTGCCAGCACTACAGAGAATCAGCCCCAGCATTTT.